This T cell receptor (beta chain) is drawn from a study of response to subunit inactivated influenza vaccine. This clonotype was observed a handful of times. Its target is not known. Overall study findings and caveats: With each seasonal influenza vaccination, the authors suggested, few new T cells are recruited.

Via MiXCR, TCRdb re-called the RT-PCR reads, giving one row per CDR3 protein. The table includes 500,000 to 600,000 distinct CDR3 sequences, 16% detected once. CDR3 length equals 14 residues. The V and J ends lost 4 bases and 3 bases, in that order; junction bases with no gene match: 9. Germline assignment: CDR1 DFQATT and CDR2 SNEGSKA (reference sequence). The genes are TRBV20-1 and TRBJ2-7, with 7 positions matching TRBD1. This specimen consisted of CD4+ T cells sorted from PBMCs, obtained 23 months after vaccination. This sequence originates from a man aged 50 to 69 who received an inactivated influenza vaccine. CDR3 sequence reads: CSATRTGDVYEQYF. CDR3 bases: TGCAGTGCTACGAGGACAGGCGACGTCTACGAGCAGTACTTC.